Listed below are T cell receptor beta chains from one sample, sequenced in a study of blood T cell repertoires in COVID-19. Assay used: immunoSEQ multiplex PCR; TCRdb lists only in-frame clones, some missing. This table has over 110,000 clones, 80% to 90% appearing once. The sample was peripheral blood. These receptors came from a woman aged 45-59 years with acute or convalescent COVID-19. Each CDR3 is given with its conserved first and last residue. D genes are given only for firm matches. The size field is filled for only some rows; it gives once, few, many or a size class.

CDR3 protein	CDR3 DNA	J gene	V gene	D gene	clone size
CASSPRGTGSIFTDTQYF	TGTGCCAGCTCACCCCGGGGCACAGGGTCGATTTTCACAGATACGCAGTATTTT	TRBJ2-3	TRBV18	.	.
CASSGQFLYGYTF	TGTGCCAGCAGTGGACAGTTCCTTTATGGCTACACCTTC	TRBJ1-2	TRBV2	.	.
CSASPSGYNEQFF	TGCAGTGCGAGTCCTAGCGGGTACAATGAGCAGTTCTTC	TRBJ2-1	TRBV20-1	TRBD2	.
CASSPRGSTPNEQFF	TGTGCCAGTAGTCCCCGCGGGAGCACTCCTAATGAGCAGTTCTTC	TRBJ2-1	TRBV19	TRBD2	.
CASRNIQGTSHEQFF	TGTGCCAGTAGAAACATACAGGGCACGTCCCATGAGCAGTTCTTC	TRBJ2-1	TRBV19	.	.
CASSLDGTYEQYF	TGTGCCAGCAGTTTAGACGGTACCTACGAGCAGTACTTC	TRBJ2-7	TRBV12-3/TRBV12-4	.	.
CASSQGGARNQPQHF	TGTGCCAGCAGCCAAGGAGGCGCTCGCAATCAGCCCCAGCATTTT	TRBJ1-5	TRBV3-1/TRBV3-2	.	.
CASGASGTTGELFF	TGTGCCAGCGGGGCTAGCGGGACAACCGGGGAGCTGTTTTTT	TRBJ2-2	TRBV2	TRBD2	.
CASSDYPDYRPYNEQFF	TGCGCCAGCAGTGATTATCCGGACTATCGACCCTACAATGAGCAGTTCTTC	TRBJ2-1	TRBV10-2	.	.
CASSRNRESSGNTIYF	TGCGCCAGCAGCCGGAACAGGGAGTCCTCTGGAAACACCATATATTTT	TRBJ1-3	TRBV5-1	.	.
CASSLRQGGSNTGELFF	TGTGCCAGCAGCTTAAGGCAGGGGGGATCGAACACCGGGGAGCTGTTTTTT	TRBJ2-2	TRBV7-2	.	once
CASRDGNSPLHF	TGTGCCAGCAGAGACGGGAATTCACCCCTCCACTTT	TRBJ1-6	TRBV6-5	.	.
CASSPGGAYGYTF	TGCGCCAGTTCCCCGGGTGGGGCCTATGGCTACACCTTC	TRBJ1-2	TRBV10-1	.	.
CASSVGGASTDTQYF	TGTGCCAGCAGCGTCGGGGGGGCTAGCACAGATACGCAGTATTTT	TRBJ2-3	TRBV9	TRBD2	.
CASSYSFMSYEQYF	TGTGCCAGCAGTTACTCGTTTATGTCCTACGAGCAGTACTTC	TRBJ2-7	TRBV6-5	.	.
CAISGTNYNEQFF	TGTGCCATCAGCGGGACTAACTACAATGAGCAGTTCTTC	TRBJ2-1	TRBV10-3	TRBD2	.
CASSALQGGEQYF	TGTGCCAGCAGCGCACTCCAAGGGGGCGAGCAGTACTTC	TRBJ2-7	TRBV7-3	.	once
CVTSSDLEGVGNTIYF	TGTGTCACCAGCAGTGACCTCGAAGGGGTTGGAAACACCATATATTTT	TRBJ1-3	TRBV15	.	.
CASSLRTFPGNTIYF	TGTGCCAGCAGCTTAAGGACATTCCCTGGGAACACCATATATTTT	TRBJ1-3	TRBV5-8	.	.
CASSFSRGLVGAFF	TGTGCCAGCAGTTTCAGCAGGGGCTTGGTGGGAGCTTTCTTT	TRBJ1-1	TRBV27	.	.
CASSPLGQGAQEQFF	TGTGCCAGCTCACCACTGGGACAGGGGGCGCAGGAGCAGTTCTTC	TRBJ2-1	TRBV18	TRBD1	.
CATSDAPGLAVWETQYF	TGTGCCACCAGTGATGCCCCGGGACTAGCGGTCTGGGAGACCCAGTACTTC	TRBJ2-5	TRBV24-1	TRBD2	.
CASSYRDRAYEQYF	TGTGCCAGCAGTTACCGGGACAGGGCCTACGAGCAGTACTTC	TRBJ2-7	TRBV6-5	TRBD1	once
CASSLQGQRGAQYF	TGTGCCAGCAGTCTACAGGGGCAGAGGGGGGCCCAGTACTTC	TRBJ2-5	TRBV28	.	.
CASSRRGSGGLLPNYGYTF	TGTGCCAGCAGTCGCCGGGGGTCAGGGGGCCTACTCCCTAACTATGGCTACACCTTC	TRBJ1-2	TRBV6-6	TRBD1	.
CASSSIAGANVLTF	TGTGCCAGTAGTTCTATAGCCGGGGCCAACGTCCTGACTTTC	TRBJ2-6	TRBV19	.	.
CASSEAGRDEKLFF	TGTGCCAGCAGTGAAGCGGGCAGGGATGAAAAACTGTTTTTT	TRBJ1-4	TRBV2	.	once
CASSQVWTGKYTF	TGTGCCAGCAGCCAAGTCTGGACCGGGAAGTACACCTTC	TRBJ1-2	TRBV3-1/TRBV3-2	.	.
CASTPRQGWYEQYF	TGTGCCAGCACCCCCCGACAGGGGTGGTACGAGCAGTACTTC	TRBJ2-7	TRBV6-5	TRBD1	.
CASSIGVFGNQPQHF	TGTGCCAGTAGTATCGGGGTGTTTGGCAATCAGCCCCAGCATTTT	TRBJ1-5	TRBV19	.	.